This T cell receptor beta chain was recovered during a study of metastatic and nonmetastatic thyroid tumors (dated by TCRdb to the early 2020s). Regarding the research as a whole: Repertoires were compared across peripheral blood and tumor or nodule tissue samples from malignant and benign thyroid patients.

What the work shows at the level of the full study, not this receptor alone: In both blood and tumor samples, malignant tumors were reported to have significantly higher TCR beta diversity than benign nodules.

The V end loses 9 bases and the J end loses 0 bases, and a stretch of 12 bases separates them. CDR1 and CDR2 were assigned from the germline V gene as MNHNS and SASEGT. The CDR3 contains 14 residues, cysteine and phenylalanine counted. Here the CDR3 DNA is all that survives: 42 bases in frame from base 1. Before undergoing thyroid surgery, none of the patients had been given any kind of treatment. The study retrospectively analysed patient clinical samples collected from about 2012 to 2019 using T-cell receptor beta sequencing. Libraries were built with PCR. The reads were generated on an Illumina HiSeq 4000. High-throughput sequencing was used to profile the CDR3 region of the TCR beta-chain in every patient. The paper's processing steps were these. Drawing on CDR3 differences between clinicopathological groups, the researchers built a classifier meant to tell apart patients with distant-metastatic papillary thyroid cancer. Repertoire diversity was assessed with the Shannon index, and tumor-blood repertoire similarity with the Morisita-Horn index. The public reads were reanalyzed by TCRdb: fastp trimming at Q25, MiXCR alignment, in-frame beta chains only. TCRdb's processing, not the authors', yielded these V and J calls. In this sample the table shows about 12,000 clones, roughly 21% of which occur a single time. The ten largest clones take up 12% to 15% of the sample.

In its sample, this clone was seen a few times. Its specific antigen is unknown. No much larger clone is present one base from it, and per-base qualities are unavailable. Sequencing was done on a sample of adjacent normal tissue. Recombination joined TRBV6-1 with TRBJ2-1; the D gene is perhaps TRBD1, from 5 matching bases. The sequence was collected from a female donor with papillary thyroid cancer or a benign thyroid nodule (not recorded which). Some clones in this sample may be carry-over from other donors' samples. DNA sequence: TGTGCCAGTCAGGGCGGTAGCTCCTACAATGAGCAGTTCTTC. Translated, this gives CASQGGSSYNEQFF.